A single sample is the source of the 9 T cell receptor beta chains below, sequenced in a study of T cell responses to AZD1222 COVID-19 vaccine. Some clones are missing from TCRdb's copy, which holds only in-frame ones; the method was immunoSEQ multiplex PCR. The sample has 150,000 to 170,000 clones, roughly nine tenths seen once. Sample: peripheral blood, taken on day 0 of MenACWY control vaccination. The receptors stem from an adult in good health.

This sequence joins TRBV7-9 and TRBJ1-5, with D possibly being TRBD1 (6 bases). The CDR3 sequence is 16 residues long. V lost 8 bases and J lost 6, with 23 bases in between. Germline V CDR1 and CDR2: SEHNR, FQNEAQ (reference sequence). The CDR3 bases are TGTGCCAGCGAGGAGGACAGTGCGGGTTCGACTCAGCCCCAGCATTTT. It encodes CASEEDSAGSTQPQHF.

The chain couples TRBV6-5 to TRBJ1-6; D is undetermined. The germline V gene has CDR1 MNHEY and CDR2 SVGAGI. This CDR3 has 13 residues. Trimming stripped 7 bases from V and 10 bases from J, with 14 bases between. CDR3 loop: CASKGGVGSPLHF. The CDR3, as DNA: TGTGCCAGCAAAGGCGGGGTGGGATCACCCCTCCACTTT.

The CDR3 sequence: CASSPNGGQNYGYTF. CDR3 DNA sequence: TGTGCCAGCTCACCAAACGGGGGACAGAACTATGGCTACACCTTC. This rearrangement joins TRBV18 to TRBJ1-2; 7 nucleotides align to TRBD1. This CDR3 has 15 amino acids. With 2 bases clipped from V and 2 bases from J, the junction kept 5 bases outside the gene matches. CDR1 KGHSH and CDR2 LQKENI come from the germline V gene.

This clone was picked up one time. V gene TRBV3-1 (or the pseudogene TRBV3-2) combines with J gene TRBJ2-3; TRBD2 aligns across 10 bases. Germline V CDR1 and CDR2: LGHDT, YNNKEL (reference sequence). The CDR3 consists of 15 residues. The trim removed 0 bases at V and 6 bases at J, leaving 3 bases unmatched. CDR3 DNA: TGTGCCAGCAGCCAAGAACTAGCGGGAAGTGATACGCAGTATTTT. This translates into CASSQELAGSDTQYF.

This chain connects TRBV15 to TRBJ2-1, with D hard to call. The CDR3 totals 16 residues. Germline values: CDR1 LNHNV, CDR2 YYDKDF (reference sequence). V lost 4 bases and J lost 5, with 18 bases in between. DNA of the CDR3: TGTGCCACCAGCAATCCTTTAAACCAACGGGACAATGAGCAGTTCTTC. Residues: CATSNPLNQRDNEQFF.

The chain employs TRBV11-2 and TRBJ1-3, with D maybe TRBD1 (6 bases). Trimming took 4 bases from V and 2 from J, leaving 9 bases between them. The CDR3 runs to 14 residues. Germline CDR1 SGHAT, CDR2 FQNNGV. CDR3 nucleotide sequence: TGTGCCAGCAGCTGGGGGACAACTGGAAACACCATATATTTT. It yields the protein CASSWGTTGNTIYF.

The CDR3 loop is CAISLDRGSITMNTEAFF. CDR3 bases: TGTGCCATCAGTTTAGACAGGGGCTCCATAACGATGAACACTGAAGCTTTCTTT. The chain uses TRBV10-3 and TRBJ1-1, with TRBD1 matching 8 bases. From germline, CDR1 is ENHRY and CDR2 SYGVKD. J was trimmed by 0 bases and V by 5 bases; bases with no gene match: 14. CDR3 length: 18 amino acids.

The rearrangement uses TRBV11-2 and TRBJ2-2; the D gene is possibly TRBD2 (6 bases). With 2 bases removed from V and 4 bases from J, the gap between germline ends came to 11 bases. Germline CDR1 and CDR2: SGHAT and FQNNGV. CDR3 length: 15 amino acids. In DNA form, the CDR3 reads TGTGCCAGCAGCTTAAGGCGGGACGCCACCGGGGAGCTGTTTTTT. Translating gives CASSLRRDATGELFF.

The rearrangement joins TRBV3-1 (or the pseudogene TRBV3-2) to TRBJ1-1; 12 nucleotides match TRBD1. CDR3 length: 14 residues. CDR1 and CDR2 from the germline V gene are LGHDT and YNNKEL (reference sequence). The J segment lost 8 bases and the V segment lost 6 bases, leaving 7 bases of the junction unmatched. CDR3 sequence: CASRRGQGAAEAFF. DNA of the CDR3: TGTGCCAGCAGGAGGGGACAGGGGGCGGCCGAAGCTTTCTTT.